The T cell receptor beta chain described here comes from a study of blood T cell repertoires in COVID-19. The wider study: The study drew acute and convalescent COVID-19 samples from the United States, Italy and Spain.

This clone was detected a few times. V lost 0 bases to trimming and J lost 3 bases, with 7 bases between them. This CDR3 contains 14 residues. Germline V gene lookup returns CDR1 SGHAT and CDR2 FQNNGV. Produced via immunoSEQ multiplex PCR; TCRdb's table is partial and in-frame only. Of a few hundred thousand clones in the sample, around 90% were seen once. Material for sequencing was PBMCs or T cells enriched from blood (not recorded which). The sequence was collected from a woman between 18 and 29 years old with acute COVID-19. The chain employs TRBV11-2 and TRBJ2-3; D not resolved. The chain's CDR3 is CASSLDHGTDTQYF. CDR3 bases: TGTGCCAGCAGCTTAGATCACGGGACAGATACGCAGTATTTT. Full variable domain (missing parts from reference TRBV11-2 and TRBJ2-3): EAGVAQSPRYKIIEKRQSVAFWCNPISGHATLYWYQQILGQGPKLLIQFQNNGVVDDSQLPKDRFSAERLKGVDSTLKIQPAKLEDSAVYLCASSLDHGTDTQYFGPGTRLTVL.